This TCR beta chain was profiled in a study of Ad26.COV2.S vaccination and SARS-CoV-2 variants. Assay used: immunoSEQ multiplex PCR; TCRdb lists only in-frame clones, some missing. In the table there are 300,000 to 400,000 clones, around four fifths of which are singletons. Treatment denoted: roughly 20 received Ad26.COV2.S at low or high dose, single or two shots; five or six received placebo; per-sample allocation not given. Following the first vaccine or placebo injection, samples were taken on day 63. The CDR3 consists of 13 residues. Trimming took 2 bases from V and 6 from J, leaving 10 bases between them. Germline values: CDR1 SGHDT, CDR2 YYEEEE.

Material: peripheral blood, obtained in a trial of Ad26.COV2.S vaccine versus placebo. The J gene is TRBJ2-3, the V gene TRBV5-6; no firm D call. This clonotype was sampled from a person aged 18 to 59 who received the Ad26.COV2.S COVID-19 vaccine or a placebo. The CDR3 DNA sequence: TGTGCCAGCAGCTTTGACGCGCGTGATACGCAGTATTTT. This translates into CASSFDARDTQYF.